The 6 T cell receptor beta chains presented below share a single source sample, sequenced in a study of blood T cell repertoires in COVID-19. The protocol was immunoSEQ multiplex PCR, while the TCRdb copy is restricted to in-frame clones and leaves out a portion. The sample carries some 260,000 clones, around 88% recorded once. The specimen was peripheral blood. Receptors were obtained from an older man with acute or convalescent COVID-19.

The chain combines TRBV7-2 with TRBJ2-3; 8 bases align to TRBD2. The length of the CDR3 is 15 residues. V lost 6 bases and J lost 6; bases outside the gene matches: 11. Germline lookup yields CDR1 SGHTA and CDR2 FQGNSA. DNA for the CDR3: TGTGCCAGCAGGCAACCCCCCGGGGGGGGTGATACGCAGTATTTT. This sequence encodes CASRQPPGGGDTQYF.

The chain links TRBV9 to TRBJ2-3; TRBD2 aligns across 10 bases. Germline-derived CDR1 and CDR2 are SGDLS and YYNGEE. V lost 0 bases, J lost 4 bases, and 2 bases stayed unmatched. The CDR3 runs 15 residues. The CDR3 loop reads CASSVGLAGADTQYF. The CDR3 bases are TGTGCCAGCAGCGTAGGGCTAGCGGGAGCAGATACGCAGTATTTT.

CDR3 amino acids: CASSVRDRGQKLFF. DNA of the CDR3: TGTGCCAGCAGCGTCCGGGACAGGGGACAGAAACTGTTTTTT. This chain uses TRBV9 with TRBJ1-4; 10 nucleotides line up with TRBD1. CDR1 and CDR2 (germline): SGDLS, YYNGEE. V shed 2 bases and J 11 bases; nucleotides not matched to a gene: 6. The CDR3 loop spans 14 amino acids.

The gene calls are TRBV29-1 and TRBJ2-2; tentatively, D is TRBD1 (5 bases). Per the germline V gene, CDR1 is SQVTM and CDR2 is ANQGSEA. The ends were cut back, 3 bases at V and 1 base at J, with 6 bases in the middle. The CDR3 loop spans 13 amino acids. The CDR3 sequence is CSVDQGNTGELFF. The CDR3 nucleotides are TGCAGCGTTGATCAGGGGAACACCGGGGAGCTGTTTTTT.

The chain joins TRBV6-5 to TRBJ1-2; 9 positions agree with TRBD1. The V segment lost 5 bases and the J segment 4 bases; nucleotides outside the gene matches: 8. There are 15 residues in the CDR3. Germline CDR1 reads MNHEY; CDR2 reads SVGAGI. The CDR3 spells CASSPHGTGFYGYTF. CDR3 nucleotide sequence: TGTGCCAGCAGTCCACACGGGACAGGGTTCTATGGCTACACCTTC.

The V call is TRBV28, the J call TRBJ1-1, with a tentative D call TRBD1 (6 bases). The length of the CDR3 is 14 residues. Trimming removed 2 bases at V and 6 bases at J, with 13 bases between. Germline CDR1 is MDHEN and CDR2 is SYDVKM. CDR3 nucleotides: TGTGCCAGCAGTTTACCGGGGGGGCAGGCTGAAGCTTTCTTT. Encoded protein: CASSLPGGQAEAFF.